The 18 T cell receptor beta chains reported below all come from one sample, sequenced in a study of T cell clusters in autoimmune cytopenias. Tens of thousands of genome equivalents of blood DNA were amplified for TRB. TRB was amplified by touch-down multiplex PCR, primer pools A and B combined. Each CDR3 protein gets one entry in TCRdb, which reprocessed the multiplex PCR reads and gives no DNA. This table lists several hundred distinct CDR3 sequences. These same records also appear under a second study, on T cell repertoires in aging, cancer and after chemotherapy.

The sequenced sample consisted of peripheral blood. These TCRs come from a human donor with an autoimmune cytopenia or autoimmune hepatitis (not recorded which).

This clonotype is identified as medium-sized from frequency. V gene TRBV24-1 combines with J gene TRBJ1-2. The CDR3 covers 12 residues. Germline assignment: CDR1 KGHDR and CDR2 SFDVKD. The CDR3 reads CATQDYGYGYTF.

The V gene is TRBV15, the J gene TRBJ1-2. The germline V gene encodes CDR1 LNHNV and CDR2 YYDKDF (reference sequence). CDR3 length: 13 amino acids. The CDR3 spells CATSSGQRDGYTF.

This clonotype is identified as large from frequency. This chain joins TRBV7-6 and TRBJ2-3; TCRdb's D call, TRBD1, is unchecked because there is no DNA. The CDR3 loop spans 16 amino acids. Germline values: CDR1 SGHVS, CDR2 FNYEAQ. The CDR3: CASSLGQGAFADTQYF. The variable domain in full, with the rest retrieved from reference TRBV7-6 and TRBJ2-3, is GAGVSQSPRYKVTKRGQDVALRCDPISGHVSLYWYRQALGQGPEFLTYFNYEAQQDKSGLPNDRFSAERPEGSISTLTIQRTEQRDSAMYRCASSLGQGAFADTQYFGPGTRLTVL.

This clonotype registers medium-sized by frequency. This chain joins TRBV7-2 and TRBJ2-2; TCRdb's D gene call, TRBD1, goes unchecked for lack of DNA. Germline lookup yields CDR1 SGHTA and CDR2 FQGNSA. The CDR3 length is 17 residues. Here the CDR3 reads CASSSGGGTGYTGELFF.

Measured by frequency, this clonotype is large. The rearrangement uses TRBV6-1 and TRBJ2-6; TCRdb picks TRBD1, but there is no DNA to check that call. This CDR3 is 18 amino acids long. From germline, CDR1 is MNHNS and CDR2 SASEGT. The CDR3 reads CASRGVTGLSSGANVLTF.

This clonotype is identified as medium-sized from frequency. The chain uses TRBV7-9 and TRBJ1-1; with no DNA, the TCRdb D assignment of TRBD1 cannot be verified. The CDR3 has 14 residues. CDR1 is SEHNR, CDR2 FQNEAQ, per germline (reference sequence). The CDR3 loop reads CASSENGREGEAFF.

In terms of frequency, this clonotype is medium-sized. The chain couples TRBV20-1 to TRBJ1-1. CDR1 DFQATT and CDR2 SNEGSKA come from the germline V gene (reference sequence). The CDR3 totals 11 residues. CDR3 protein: CSATGTGEAFF.

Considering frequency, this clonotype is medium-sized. The CDR3 here is CASARREGRDTGELFF. This chain connects TRBV4-3 to TRBJ2-2; TCRdb names TRBD2, which stays unverified in the absence of DNA. The CDR3 spans 16 residues. Germline CDR1 and CDR2: LGHNA and YSLEER.

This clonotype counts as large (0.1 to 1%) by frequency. The CDR3 loop is CASSLFTDGADRETQYF. This chain connects TRBV7-6 to TRBJ2-5; TCRdb calls TRBD2, which cannot be checked without DNA. CDR1 is SGHVS, CDR2 FNYEAQ, per germline. The CDR3 sequence is 17 residues long.

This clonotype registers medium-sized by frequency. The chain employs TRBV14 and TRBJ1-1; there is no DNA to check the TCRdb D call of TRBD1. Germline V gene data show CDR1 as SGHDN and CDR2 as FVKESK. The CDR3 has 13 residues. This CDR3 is CASSKGMNTEAFF.

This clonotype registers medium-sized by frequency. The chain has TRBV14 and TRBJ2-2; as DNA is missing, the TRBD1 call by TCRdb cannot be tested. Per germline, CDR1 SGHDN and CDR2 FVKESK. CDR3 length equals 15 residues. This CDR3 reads CASSQTPPGIGELFF.

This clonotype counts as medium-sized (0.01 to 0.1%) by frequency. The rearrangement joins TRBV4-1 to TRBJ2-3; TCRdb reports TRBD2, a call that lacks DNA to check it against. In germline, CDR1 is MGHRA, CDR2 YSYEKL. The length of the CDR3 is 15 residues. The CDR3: CASSPRALPPHTQYF.

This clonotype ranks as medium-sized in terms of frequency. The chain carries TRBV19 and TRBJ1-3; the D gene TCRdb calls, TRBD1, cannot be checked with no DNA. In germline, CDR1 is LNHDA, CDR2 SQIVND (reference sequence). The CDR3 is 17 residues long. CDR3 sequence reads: CASSIGSGGVSGNTIYF. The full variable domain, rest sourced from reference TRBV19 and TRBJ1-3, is DGGITQSPKYLFRKEGQNVTLSCEQNLNHDAMYWYRQDPGQGLRLIYYSQIVNDFQKGDIAEGYSVSREKKESFPLTVTSAQKNPTAFYLCASSIGSGGVSGNTIYFGEGSWLTVV.

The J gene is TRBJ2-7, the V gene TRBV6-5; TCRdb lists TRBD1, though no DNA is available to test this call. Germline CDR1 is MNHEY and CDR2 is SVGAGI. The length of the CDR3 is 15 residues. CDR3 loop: CASSSPGQGYYEQYF.

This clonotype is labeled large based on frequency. The CDR3 sequence: CSVPRTSGETQYF. V gene TRBV29-1 combines with J gene TRBJ2-5; the TCRdb call, TRBD2, lacks DNA for checking. Germline V gene lookup returns CDR1 SQVTM and CDR2 ANQGSEA. The CDR3 length is 13 residues. The full variable domain, completed using reference TRBV29-1 and TRBJ2-5, is SAVISQKPSRDICQRGTSLTIQCQVDSQVTMMFWYRQQPGQSLTLIATANQGSEATYESGFVIDKFPISRPNLTFSTLTVSNMSPEDSSIYLCSVPRTSGETQYFGPGTRLLVL.

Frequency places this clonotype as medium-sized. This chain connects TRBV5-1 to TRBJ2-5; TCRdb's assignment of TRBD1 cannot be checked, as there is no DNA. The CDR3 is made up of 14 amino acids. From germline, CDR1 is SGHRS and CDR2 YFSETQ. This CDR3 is CASSFRAGVETQYF.

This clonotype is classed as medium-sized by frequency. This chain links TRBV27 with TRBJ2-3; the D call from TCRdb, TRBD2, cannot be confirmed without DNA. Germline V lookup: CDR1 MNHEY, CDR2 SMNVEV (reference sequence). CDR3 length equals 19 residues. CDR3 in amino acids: CASSLTPTTSGGAKDTQYF.

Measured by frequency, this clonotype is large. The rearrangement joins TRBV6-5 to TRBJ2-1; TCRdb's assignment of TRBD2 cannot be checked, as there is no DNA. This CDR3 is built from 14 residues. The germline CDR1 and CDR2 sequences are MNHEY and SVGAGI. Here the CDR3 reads CASTPGLARHEQFF.